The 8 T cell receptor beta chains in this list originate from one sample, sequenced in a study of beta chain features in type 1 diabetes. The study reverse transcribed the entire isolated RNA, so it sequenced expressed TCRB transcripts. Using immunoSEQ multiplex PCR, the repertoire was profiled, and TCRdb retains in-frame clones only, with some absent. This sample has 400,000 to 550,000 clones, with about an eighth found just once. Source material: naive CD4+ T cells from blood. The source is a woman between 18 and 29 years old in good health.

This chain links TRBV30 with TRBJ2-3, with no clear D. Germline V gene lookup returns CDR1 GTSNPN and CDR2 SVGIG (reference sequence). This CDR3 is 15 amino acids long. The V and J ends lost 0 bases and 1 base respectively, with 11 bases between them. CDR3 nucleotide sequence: TGTGCCTGGAGTGTAGGGTGGGTCGGCACAGATACGCAGTATTTT. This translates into CAWSVGWVGTDTQYF.

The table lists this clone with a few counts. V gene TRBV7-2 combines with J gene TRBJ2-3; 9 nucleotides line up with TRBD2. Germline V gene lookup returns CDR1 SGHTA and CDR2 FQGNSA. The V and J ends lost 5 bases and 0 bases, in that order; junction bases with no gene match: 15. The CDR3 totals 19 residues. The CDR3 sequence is CASSPRAPGLAPSTDTQYF. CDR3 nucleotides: TGTGCCAGCAGCCCTCGGGCCCCGGGACTAGCACCTAGCACAGATACGCAGTATTTT. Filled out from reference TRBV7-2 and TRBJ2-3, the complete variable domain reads GAGVSQSPSNKVTEKGKDVELRCDPISGHTALYWYRQSLGQGLEFLIYFQGNSAPDKSGLPSDRFSAERTGGSVSTLTIQRTQQEDSAVYLCASSPRAPGLAPSTDTQYFGPGTRLTVL.

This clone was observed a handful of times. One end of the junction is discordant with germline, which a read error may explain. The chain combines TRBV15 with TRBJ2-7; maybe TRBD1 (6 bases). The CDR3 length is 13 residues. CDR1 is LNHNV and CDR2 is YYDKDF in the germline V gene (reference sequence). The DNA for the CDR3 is TGTGCCACCAGCGGCGAACGTCCGGGACATAGCATGTTC. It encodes CATSGERPGHSMF. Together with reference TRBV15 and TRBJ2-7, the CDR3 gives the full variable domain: DAMVIQNPRYQVTQFGKPVTLSCSQTLNHNVMYWYQQKSSQAPKLLFHYYDKDFNNEADTPDNFQSRRPNTSFCFLDIRSPGLGDTAMYLCATSGERPGHSMFGPGTRLTVT.

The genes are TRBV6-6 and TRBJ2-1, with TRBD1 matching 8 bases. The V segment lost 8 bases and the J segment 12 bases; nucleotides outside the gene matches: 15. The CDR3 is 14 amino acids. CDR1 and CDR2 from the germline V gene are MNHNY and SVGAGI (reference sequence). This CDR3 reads CASQLSQGARGQFF. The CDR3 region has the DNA TGTGCCAGCCAGTTATCGCAGGGGGCGCGTGGGCAGTTCTTC.

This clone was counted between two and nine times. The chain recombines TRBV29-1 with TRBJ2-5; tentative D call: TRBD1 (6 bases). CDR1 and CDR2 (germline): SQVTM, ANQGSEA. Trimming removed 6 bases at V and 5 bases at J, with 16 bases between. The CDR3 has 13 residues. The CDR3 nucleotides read TGCAGCGTGCCGGGACAAGGGGTGGAGACCCAGTACTTC. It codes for CSVPGQGVETQYF.

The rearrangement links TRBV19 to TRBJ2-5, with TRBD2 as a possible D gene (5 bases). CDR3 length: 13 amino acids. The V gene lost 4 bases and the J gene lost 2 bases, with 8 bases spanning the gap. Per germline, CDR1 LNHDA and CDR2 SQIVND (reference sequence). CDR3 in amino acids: CASSTSGQETQYF. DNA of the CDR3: TGTGCCAGTAGTACGAGCGGACAAGAGACCCAGTACTTC. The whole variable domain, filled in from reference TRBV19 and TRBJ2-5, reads DGGITQSPKYLFRKEGQNVTLSCEQNLNHDAMYWYRQDPGQGLRLIYYSQIVNDFQKGDIAEGYSVSREKKESFPLTVTSAQKNPTAFYLCASSTSGQETQYFGPGTRLLVL.

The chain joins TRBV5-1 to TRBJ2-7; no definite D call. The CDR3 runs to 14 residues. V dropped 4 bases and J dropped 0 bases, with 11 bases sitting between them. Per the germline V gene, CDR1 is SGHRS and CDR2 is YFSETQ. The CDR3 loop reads CASSEDPTSYEQYV. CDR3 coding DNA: TGCGCCAGCAGCGAGGACCCTACCTCCTACGAGCAGTACGTC.

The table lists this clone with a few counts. CDR3 DNA: TGTGCCAGCAGCTTTCGGAGCTCTGGGGCCAACGTCCTGACTTTC. This translates into CASSFRSSGANVLTF. The J gene is TRBJ2-6, the V gene TRBV5-6; D gene unclear. This CDR3 comprises 15 residues. Germline CDR1 is SGHDT and CDR2 is YYEEEE. Between the trimmed V and J ends, which lost 2 bases and 0 bases, there was a span of 6 bases.